The present T cell receptor beta chain was sequenced within a study of blood T cell repertoires in COVID-19. In the study overall: Sources were T cells, B-cell-depleted T cells, or PBMCs; the material itself was cDNA or gDNA.

V lost 9 bases, J lost 3 bases, and 12 bases stayed unmatched. Germline V gene sequence: CDR1 MDHEN, CDR2 SYDVKM. This CDR3 has 15 amino acids. A single count supports this clone. In the original processing: Reference gene primer amplification in the assay estimated nucleated cell counts. Method: immunoSEQ multiplex PCR; TCRdb's copy keeps in-frame clones and lacks some. V and J calls and clone size are copied from that table; D and trimming were computed from the DNA. The sample includes 200,000 to 300,000 clones, around 90% seen only once; the top ten take over 0.8%. Seattle enrolled patients during active infection and tracked them longitudinally.

This receptor was obtained from a man aged 25-45 years with COVID-19, enrolled during active disease. This rearrangement joins TRBV28 to TRBJ1-1; 8 nucleotides line up with TRBD1. The sample consisted of peripheral blood. The CDR3 DNA is TGTGCCAGTATTGGACAGGGTATAAGGTACACTGAAGCTTTCTTT. Amino acids: CASIGQGIRYTEAFF. Full variable domain (rest looked up from reference TRBV28 and TRBJ1-1): DVKVTQSSRYLVKRTGEKVFLECVQDMDHENMFWYRQDPGLGLRLIYFSYDVKMKEKGDIPEGYSVSREKKERFSLILESASTNQTSMYLCASIGQGIRYTEAFFGQGTRLTVV.